This TCR beta chain was captured in a study of T cells in localized non-small cell lung cancer. Study-level points and caveats: Sequencing was limited to one tumor region, leaving the possibility of heterogeneity open. There was higher T cell clonality in uninvolved adjacent lung than in tumor, and it was highest there. Turning up in adjacent lung were a median approximately 50 of the top 100 tumor clones. An association was observed between higher blood T cell density and longer overall survival.

Clones were sequenced by immunoSEQ multiplex PCR, and TCRdb holds only the in-frame ones, with some missing. The table includes a few thousand clones, approximately 40% detected once. Germline CDR1 is SGDLS and CDR2 is YYNGEE. V lost 5 bases to trimming and J lost 7 bases; unmatched junction nucleotides: 6. The CDR3 is made up of 14 amino acids. As for this clone: Its antigen is not known.

This TCR was recovered from a woman between 35 and 70 years old with stage I lung adenocarcinoma. This rearrangement joins TRBV9 to TRBJ2-1; 10 positions agree with TRBD1. Source: lung tumor tissue, taken before any cancer treatment. CDR3 DNA sequence: TGTGCCAGCAGTGAGGGACAGGGGCTTAATGAGCAGTTCTTC. It specifies CASSEGQGLNEQFF.